Only a few counts were recorded for the clone carrying this T cell receptor beta chain. Antigen specificity is unknown. One end of the junction does not line up with germline, which may come from a read error. The sample comes from a study of response to subunit inactivated influenza vaccine. Findings and limits, study-wide: There was a suggestion from the authors that each seasonal influenza vaccination recruits few new T cells.

TCRdb reprocessed the RT-PCR reads via MiXCR and lists one record per CDR3 protein. The data hold about 570,000 distinct CDR3 sequences, with approximately 11% observed a single time. These sequences were also reported in another study, on T cells expressing NK-cell markers. That paper states: cDNA encoding TCR beta was synthesized via 5'RACE template switching incorporating UMIs. One observes that, in a handful of donors, these clonotypes were also the leading ones within the CD3+CD56-NKG2C+ fraction.

This clonotype originated in a man aged 45-60 years who received an inactivated influenza vaccine. This sample comprised PBMCs from blood, obtained on the day of vaccination.

The CDR3 here is CASSEASTDTPYF. CDR3 coding DNA: TGCGCCAGCAGTGAGGCTAGCACAGATACGCCGTATTTT. This rearrangement joins TRBV10-1 to TRBJ2-3, with a tentative D call TRBD2 (5 bases). Germline V gene sequence: CDR1 WNHNN, CDR2 SYGVQD (reference sequence). CDR3 length: 13 amino acids.